Detailed here is one T cell receptor (beta chain). What it recognizes is unknown. Clones were sequenced by immunoSEQ multiplex PCR, and TCRdb holds only the in-frame ones, with some missing. The table has millions of clones, roughly nine tenths seen once. The sample originates from a study of shared clonotypes between healthy human individuals. Study-level information: The plates for each donor numbered three CD4 naive, three CD4 memory, two CD8 naive and one CD8 memory.

Study-level results: What naive subsets generally showed was a larger estimated richness than memory subsets showed. Clonotypes shared by all four sorted-subset donors had higher generation probabilities than non-shared clonotypes.

Germline V CDR1 and CDR2: MNHNY, SVGAGI (reference sequence). Between the trimmed V and J ends, which lost 6 bases and 1 base, there was a span of 12 bases. CDR3 length equals 15 residues. The specimen was naive CD4+ T cells sorted from blood. The subset denotes: CD45RA+ positively selected. The rearrangement links TRBV6-6 to TRBJ2-2; the D is unclear. The TCR was taken from a man aged 18 to 30 in good health. The CDR3 here is CASSFRTGNTGELFF. The CDR3 coding sequence is TGTGCCAGCAGCTTCCGGACGGGGAACACCGGGGAGCTGTTTTTT.